Listed below are T cell receptor beta chains from one sample, sequenced in a study of identical twins. MiXCR was run by TCRdb on the 5' RACE reads, yielding one entry per CDR3 protein. Seen here are about 470,000 distinct CDR3 sequences, 20% to 25% observed once, and the top ten hold 2.5% to 3.5%. In addition, the sample was reused for a study of T cells expressing NK-cell markers.

Sequenced: CD4+ T cells sorted from blood. The receptors were sampled from a woman in her late teens or twenties in good health. The CDR3 runs from the conserved cysteine through the conserved F or W. The order of the fields is J gene, D gene, V gene, clone size, CDR3 DNA, CDR3 protein. The D gene is left open where the match is weak. Size values are once, few and many counts, or a class for expanded clones, and some rows have none.

J gene: TRBJ2-1; D gene: .; V gene: TRBV4-3; clone size: few; CDR3 DNA: TGCGCCAGCAGCCAATCCGGGTTTACCTACAATGAGCAGTTCTTC; CDR3 protein: CASSQSGFTYNEQFF
J gene: TRBJ1-1; D gene: .; V gene: TRBV12-5; clone size: .; CDR3 DNA: TGTGCTAGTGGTTTCCTCGTGTGGGGTGGTGAGGGCACTGAAGCTTTCTTT; CDR3 protein: CASGFLVWGGEGTEAFF
J gene: TRBJ2-1; D gene: TRBD2; V gene: TRBV20-1; clone size: .; CDR3 DNA: TGCAGTGCCGTTCAAGCTAGCGGGGGGGCGGGTGAGCAGTTCTTC; CDR3 protein: CSAVQASGGAGEQFF
J gene: TRBJ2-5; D gene: TRBD2; V gene: TRBV20-1; clone size: once; CDR3 DNA: TGCAGTGCTAGAGCCTGGACTAGCGGAAAAGAGACCCAGTACTTC; CDR3 protein: CSARAWTSGKETQYF
J gene: TRBJ2-1; D gene: .; V gene: TRBV5-6; clone size: .; CDR3 DNA: TGTGCCAGCAGCCCAATTCGATCGTCCCATGAGCAGTTCTTC; CDR3 protein: CASSPIRSSHEQFF
J gene: TRBJ2-1; D gene: .; V gene: TRBV2; clone size: .; CDR3 DNA: TGTGCCAGCAGGGCATATGATACTTGGTTC; CDR3 protein: CASRAYDTWF
J gene: TRBJ1-3; D gene: .; V gene: TRBV20-1; clone size: few; CDR3 DNA: TGCGGCGCACTGGGGGGCGCAGGAAACACCATATATTTT; CDR3 protein: CGALGGAGNTIYF
J gene: TRBJ1-6; D gene: .; V gene: TRBV3-1; clone size: .; CDR3 DNA: TGTGCCAGCAGCCAGAGGTTCGGGTCACCCCTCCACTTT; CDR3 protein: CASSQRFGSPLHF
J gene: TRBJ2-5; D gene: .; V gene: TRBV9; clone size: .; CDR3 DNA: TGTGCCAGCAGCGTAGCGGCAGACCAAGAGACCCAGTACTTC; CDR3 protein: CASSVAADQETQYF
J gene: TRBJ2-4; D gene: TRBD2; V gene: TRBV5-1; clone size: .; CDR3 DNA: TGCGCCAGCAGCCCGGACGCCGGGACTAGCGGGGGGGTAGCCAAAAACATTCAGTACTTC; CDR3 protein: CASSPDAGTSGGVAKNIQYF
J gene: TRBJ2-1; D gene: TRBD2; V gene: TRBV3-1; clone size: many; CDR3 DNA: TGTGCCAGCAGCAGTAGCGGGAGACCCAATGAGCAGTTCTTC; CDR3 protein: CASSSSGRPNEQFF
J gene: TRBJ1-5; D gene: .; V gene: TRBV5-6; clone size: few; CDR3 DNA: TGTGCCAGCAGCAATATTAGGGGGGGAGGGGATCAGCCCCAGCATTTT; CDR3 protein: CASSNIRGGGDQPQHF
J gene: TRBJ1-1; D gene: .; V gene: TRBV12-3/TRBV12-4; clone size: .; CDR3 DNA: TGTGCCAGCAAACCACAGGGCTTTGGCACTGAAGCTTTCTTT; CDR3 protein: CASKPQGFGTEAFF
J gene: TRBJ1-2; D gene: TRBD1; V gene: TRBV6-2/TRBV6-3; clone size: few; CDR3 DNA: TGTGCCAGCAGTGCCTGGGGACAGGGCAACTATGGCTACACCTTC; CDR3 protein: CASSAWGQGNYGYTF
J gene: TRBJ1-2; D gene: .; V gene: TRBV20-1; clone size: few; CDR3 DNA: TGCAGTGCTTCCTTCAGAGAAAACTATGGCTACACCTTC; CDR3 protein: CSASFRENYGYTF
J gene: TRBJ2-3; D gene: .; V gene: TRBV10-1; clone size: once; CDR3 DNA: TGCGCCAGCAGTGCAAAAGGGACAGATACGCAGTATTTT; CDR3 protein: CASSAKGTDTQYF
J gene: TRBJ2-1; D gene: .; V gene: TRBV15; clone size: few; CDR3 DNA: TGTGCCACCAGCAGAACCATCGGACGGAAGAATGAGCAGTTCTTC; CDR3 protein: CATSRTIGRKNEQFF
J gene: TRBJ2-7; D gene: TRBD2; V gene: TRBV14; clone size: .; CDR3 DNA: TGTGCCAGCAGCCAAGGCGGGGGTGACGAGCAGTACTTC; CDR3 protein: CASSQGGGDEQYF
J gene: TRBJ2-3; D gene: TRBD1; V gene: TRBV20-1; clone size: .; CDR3 DNA: TGCAGTGTGGCGACAGGGTTGAGAGATACGCAGTATTTT; CDR3 protein: CSVATGLRDTQYF
J gene: TRBJ1-1; D gene: .; V gene: TRBV6-5; clone size: .; CDR3 DNA: TGTGCCAGCAGTTACCCGGGAGCAGTGAACACTGAAGCTTTCTTT; CDR3 protein: CASSYPGAVNTEAFF
J gene: TRBJ1-6; D gene: TRBD1; V gene: TRBV12-3/TRBV12-4; clone size: .; CDR3 DNA: TGTGCCAGCAGTCCCCGGGACAGCCTTAATTCACCCCTCCACTTT; CDR3 protein: CASSPRDSLNSPLHF
J gene: TRBJ1-4; D gene: .; V gene: TRBV27; clone size: .; CDR3 DNA: TGTGCCAGCAGTTTAGGGGACCCTAATGAAAAACTGTTTTTT; CDR3 protein: CASSLGDPNEKLFF
J gene: TRBJ2-2; D gene: TRBD1; V gene: TRBV9; clone size: .; CDR3 DNA: TGTGCCAGCAGCGTGACAGGGGCGAACACCGGGGAGCTGTTTTTT; CDR3 protein: CASSVTGANTGELFF
J gene: TRBJ2-3; D gene: TRBD1; V gene: TRBV2; clone size: .; CDR3 DNA: TGTGCCAGGGGACAGGGAAAAGATACGCAGTATTTT; CDR3 protein: CARGQGKDTQYF
J gene: TRBJ1-1; D gene: .; V gene: TRBV18; clone size: few; CDR3 DNA: TGTGCCAGCTCACCAGCGGGACAGAACACTGAAGCTTTCTTT; CDR3 protein: CASSPAGQNTEAFF
J gene: TRBJ2-7; D gene: TRBD1; V gene: TRBV20-1; clone size: many; CDR3 DNA: TGCAGTGCTAGATTGGACAGGGCCGAGCAGTACTTC; CDR3 protein: CSARLDRAEQYF
J gene: TRBJ2-1; D gene: .; V gene: TRBV29-1; clone size: few; CDR3 DNA: TGCAGCGCTGACTCCCTTGGATACAATGAGCAGTTCTTC; CDR3 protein: CSADSLGYNEQFF
J gene: TRBJ2-2; D gene: .; V gene: TRBV2; clone size: few; CDR3 DNA: TGTGCCAAGACTCAGGGGAGCGGGGAGCTGTTTTTT; CDR3 protein: CAKTQGSGELFF
J gene: TRBJ2-1; D gene: TRBD2; V gene: TRBV19; clone size: once; CDR3 DNA: TGTGCCAGTAGTGTCGGGCGGGAGCCCATATACAATGAGCAGTTCTTC; CDR3 protein: CASSVGREPIYNEQFF
J gene: TRBJ1-1; D gene: .; V gene: TRBV20-1; clone size: .; CDR3 DNA: TGCAGTGCTAGTTTAGGGGCATGGAACACTGAAGCTTTCTTT; CDR3 protein: CSASLGAWNTEAFF
J gene: TRBJ2-1; D gene: TRBD2; V gene: TRBV5-1; clone size: .; CDR3 DNA: TGCGCCAGCAGCACCGGGACTAGCGGGGGGCTATATGAGCAGTTCTTC; CDR3 protein: CASSTGTSGGLYEQFF